This T cell receptor beta chain was identified in a study of blood T cell repertoires in COVID-19. This table comes from immunoSEQ multiplex PCR, and its TCRdb copy is limited to in-frame clones, with some not included. The sample lists around 300,000 clones, under 90% occurring once. Trimming cost V 3 bases and J 14 bases, with 16 bases left between them. The CDR3 runs 12 residues. Germline lookup yields CDR1 ENHRY and CDR2 SYGVKD. Sequencing used PBMCs or T cells enriched from blood (not recorded which). The rearrangement uses TRBV10-3 and TRBJ1-1; D is ambiguous. The TCR sequence derives from a woman between 25 and 40 years old who had recovered from COVID-19. CDR3 nucleotide sequence: TGTGCCATCAGTGATCTTTCACGCCCGGGGTTCTTT. Translating it yields CAISDLSRPGFF.